Only a few counts were recorded for the clone carrying this T cell receptor beta chain. Different DNA sequences within this sample yield the same CDR3. Treatment given: randomized to nivolumab then ipilimumab (arm A) or the reverse (arm B). None of the patients previously received DNA-damaging chemotherapy. PBMC sorting kept live CD3+CD8+ cells without CD19 or CD56. The CDR3 length is 15 residues. Germline assignment: CDR1 MNHEY and CDR2 SMNVEV (reference sequence). Deletions cut 2 bases from V and 3 bases from J, with 11 bases between. Method: immunoSEQ multiplex PCR; TCRdb's copy keeps in-frame clones and lacks some. The sample has 8,400 or so clones, approximately 77% seen once. This specimen comes from a study of sequential checkpoint blockade in melanoma. The wider study: Arm A got nivolumab then ipilimumab; arm B the reverse, 1:1. Each arm's sequence ended with maintenance nivolumab.

This chain connects TRBV27 to TRBJ1-5; D is unclear. Sequencing was performed on CD8+ T cells sorted from blood (inferred from file names), taken from a patient given nivolumab and ipilimumab in sequence. The receptor comes from a human donor with melanoma. This chain's CDR3 is CASSLSYSPNQPQHF. The CDR3 coding sequence is TGTGCCAGCAGTTTAAGCTATTCCCCCAATCAGCCCCAGCATTTT.